These T cell receptor beta chains were read from a single sample in a study of CD8 T cells in Susac syndrome. Via MiXCR, TCRdb re-called the immunoSEQ multiplex PCR reads, giving one row per CDR3 protein. The data hold about 140,000 distinct CDR3 sequences, with around 94% observed a single time. Sequenced material: CD8+ T cells from PBMCs. These receptors were collected from a human donor in good health. Both conserved end residues are part of each CDR3. Each record gives: V gene, D gene, clone size, J gene, CDR3 protein, CDR3 DNA. The D gene is left open where the match is weak. The size entry is marked missing in some rows and otherwise reads once, few, many or a size class.

>TRBV20-1|NA|NA|TRBJ2-3
CSARGTDHFFTDTQYF
TGCAGTGCTAGAGGAACCGACCACTTCTTCACAGATACGCAGTATTTT
>TRBV20-1|TRBD2|NA|TRBJ2-1
CSAITLAERYNEQFF
TGCAGTGCTATTACACTAGCGGAGCGCTACAATGAGCAGTTCTTC
>TRBV5-6|NA|NA|TRBJ2-1
CASSLTLDWYEQFF
TGTGCCAGCAGCTTGACCCTTGATTGGTATGAGCAGTTCTTC
>TRBV7-9|NA|NA|TRBJ2-5
CASSLETKGETQYF
TGTGCCAGCAGCCTCGAGACCAAGGGAGAGACCCAGTACTTC
>TRBV4-1|NA|NA|TRBJ2-3
CASSQALSPDTQYF
TGCGCCAGCAGCCAAGCCCTGAGCCCAGATACGCAGTATTTT
>TRBV7-9|NA|NA|TRBJ2-1
CASSHPSTEQFF
TGTGCCAGCAGTCATCCTAGCACTGAGCAGTTCTTC
>TRBV24-1|NA|NA|TRBJ2-1
CATSDFASLNEQFF
TGTGCCACCAGTGATTTTGCTAGCTTAAATGAGCAGTTCTTC
>TRBV7-9|NA|NA|TRBJ1-2
CASSWGTDGYTF
TGTGCCAGCAGCTGGGGCACAGATGGCTACACCTTC
>TRBV27|TRBD1|NA|TRBJ2-1
CASSLDRGHEQFF
TGTGCCAGCAGTTTAGACAGGGGGCATGAGCAGTTCTTC
>TRBV13|NA|NA|TRBJ2-3
CASSTRQVTDTQYF
TGTGCCAGCAGCACCCGACAGGTCACAGATACGCAGTATTTT
>TRBV24-1|TRBD2|NA|TRBJ2-5
CATSDLVGGVETQYF
TGTGCCACCAGTGATTTGGTCGGGGGGGTGGAGACCCAGTACTTC
>TRBV7-9|NA|NA|TRBJ1-5
CASSSISGNQPQHF
TGTGCCAGCAGCTCCATTTCTGGCAATCAGCCCCAGCATTTT
>TRBV29-1|NA|NA|TRBJ2-3
CSVVVLNTDTQYF
TGCAGCGTTGTGGTCCTTAACACAGATACGCAGTATTTT
>TRBV27|NA|once|TRBJ2-3
CASSFPGSMSIDTQYF
TGTGCCAGCAGTTTCCCCGGGAGTATGAGTATAGATACGCAGTATTTT
>TRBV19|TRBD1|once|TRBJ1-1
CASTLLPGQGLNTEAFF
TGTGCCAGTACTTTACTCCCGGGACAGGGGTTGAACACTGAAGCTTTCTTT
>TRBV29-1|NA|NA|TRBJ1-1
CSVDTEAFF
TGCAGCGTTGACACTGAAGCTTTCTTT
>TRBV6-5|NA|NA|TRBJ2-1
CASIIGNEQFF
TGTGCCAGCATCATCGGTAATGAGCAGTTCTTC
>TRBV11-1|TRBD1|NA|TRBJ2-1
CASSLEGGQVLYNEQFF
TGTGCCAGCAGCTTAGAGGGGGGACAGGTCCTTTACAATGAGCAGTTCTTC
>TRBV13|NA|NA|TRBJ2-1
CASSLVGEQFF
TGTGCCAGCAGCTTAGTGGGGGAGCAGTTCTTC
>TRBV27|NA|NA|TRBJ1-5
CASSLTYNQPQHF
TGTGCCAGCAGTTTGACATACAATCAGCCCCAGCATTTT
>TRBV4-2|TRBD2|NA|TRBJ2-7
CASSQGSSGRLNEQYF
TGTGCCAGCAGCCAAGGTTCTAGCGGGAGACTCAACGAGCAGTACTTC
>TRBV24-1|NA|NA|TRBJ2-7
CATSDSGPNYEQYF
TGTGCCACCAGTGATTCCGGGCCTAATTACGAGCAGTACTTC
>TRBV29-1|NA|NA|TRBJ1-2
CSVEGRVGLDYGYTF
TGCAGCGTTGAAGGCAGGGTTGGTTTGGACTATGGCTACACCTTC
>TRBV30|NA|NA|TRBJ2-7
CAWSVDWSYEQYF
TGTGCCTGGAGTGTTGACTGGTCCTACGAGCAGTACTTC
>TRBV19|NA|NA|TRBJ1-2
CASSVDSTPLDSYTF
TGTGCCAGTAGTGTCGACAGTACTCCCCTCGATAGCTACACCTTC
>TRBV28|NA|NA|TRBJ2-2
CASSSRANTGELFF
TGTGCCAGCAGTTCAAGGGCCAACACCGGGGAGCTGTTTTTT
>TRBV13|NA|NA|TRBJ2-7
CASSTGHPYEQYF
TGTGCCAGCAGCACCGGACATCCTTACGAGCAGTACTTC
>TRBV6-2/TRBV6-3|TRBD2|once|TRBJ2-1
CASSYSGLAGNEQFF
TGTGCCAGCAGTTACTCGGGACTAGCGGGAAATGAGCAGTTCTTC
>TRBV27|NA|NA|TRBJ2-3
CASSLFSTDTQYF
TGTGCCAGCAGTTTGTTTAGCACAGATACGCAGTATTTT
>TRBV6-2/TRBV6-3|NA|NA|TRBJ2-1
CASSPYFDEQFF
TGTGCCAGCAGTCCTTATTTTGATGAGCAGTTCTTC
>TRBV9|NA|NA|TRBJ2-3
CASSVTGPFTDTQYF
TGTGCCAGCAGCGTGACAGGCCCATTCACAGATACGCAGTATTTT
>TRBV5-1|TRBD2|NA|TRBJ2-7
CASSSGLASSYEQYF
TGCGCCAGCAGCTCCGGACTAGCGAGCTCCTACGAGCAGTACTTC
>TRBV2|TRBD2|NA|TRBJ2-1
CASSGDSGSSYNEQFF
TGTGCCAGCAGTGGAGATAGCGGGAGCTCCTACAATGAGCAGTTCTTC
>TRBV7-2|TRBD1|NA|TRBJ1-2
CASSITGGASTGYTF
TGTGCCAGCAGCATAACAGGGGGCGCTTCGACTGGCTACACCTTC
>TRBV30|NA|NA|TRBJ2-1
CAWSVSSSYNEQFF
TGTGCCTGGAGTGTTTCGAGCTCCTACAATGAGCAGTTCTTC
>TRBV27|TRBD2|NA|TRBJ2-1
CASGTIAGDEQFF
TGTGCCAGCGGGACAATAGCGGGAGATGAGCAGTTCTTC
>TRBV7-9|NA|NA|TRBJ2-7
CASSLAAGLSSYEQYF
TGTGCCAGCAGCTTAGCGGCAGGGCTAAGCTCCTACGAGCAGTACTTC
>TRBV6-6|TRBD2|NA|TRBJ2-5
CASRITGGGETQYF
TGTGCCAGCAGGATCACGGGGGGGGGCGAGACCCAGTACTTC
>TRBV29-1|TRBD2|NA|TRBJ2-7
CSVEGPSAGGEQYF
TGCAGCGTTGAAGGCCCCTCAGCGGGAGGAGAGCAGTACTTC
>TRBV20-1|NA|NA|TRBJ1-2
CSASGVGYGYTF
TGCAGTGCTAGCGGGGTAGGCTATGGCTACACCTTC
>TRBV13|NA|NA|TRBJ2-3
CASSPGRDTQYF
TGTGCCAGCAGCCCCGGTCGAGATACGCAGTATTTT
>TRBV29-1|TRBD1|NA|TRBJ2-2
CSVIPGTGTGELFF
TGCAGCGTAATTCCCGGGACAGGGACCGGGGAGCTGTTTTTT
>TRBV29-1|TRBD2|NA|TRBJ2-7
CSVELRLAGGSEQYF
TGCAGCGTTGAACTCCGACTAGCGGGAGGTTCCGAGCAGTACTTC
>TRBV19|NA|NA|TRBJ1-1
CASTLSPNTEAFF
TGTGCCAGTACTCTTTCCCCGAACACTGAAGCTTTCTTT